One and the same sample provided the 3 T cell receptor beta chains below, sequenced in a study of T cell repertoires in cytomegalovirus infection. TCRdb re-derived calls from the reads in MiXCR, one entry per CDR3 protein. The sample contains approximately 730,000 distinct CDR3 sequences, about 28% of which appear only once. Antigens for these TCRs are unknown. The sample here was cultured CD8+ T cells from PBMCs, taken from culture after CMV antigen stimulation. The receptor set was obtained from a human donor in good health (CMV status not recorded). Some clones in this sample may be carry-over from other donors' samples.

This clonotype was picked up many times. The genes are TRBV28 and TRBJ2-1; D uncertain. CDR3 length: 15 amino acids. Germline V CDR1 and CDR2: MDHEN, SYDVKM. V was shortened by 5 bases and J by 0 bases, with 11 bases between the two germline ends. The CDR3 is CASSLTASSYNEQFF. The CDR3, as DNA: TGTGCCAGCAGTCTCACGGCCAGCTCCTACAATGAGCAGTTCTTC.

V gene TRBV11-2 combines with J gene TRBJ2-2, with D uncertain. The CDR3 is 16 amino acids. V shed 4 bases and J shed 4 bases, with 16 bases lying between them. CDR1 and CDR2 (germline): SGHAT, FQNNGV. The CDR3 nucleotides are TGTGCCAGCAGCTATCGACAAGGGCCCAGCACCGGGGAGCTGTTTTTT. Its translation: CASSYRQGPSTGELFF.

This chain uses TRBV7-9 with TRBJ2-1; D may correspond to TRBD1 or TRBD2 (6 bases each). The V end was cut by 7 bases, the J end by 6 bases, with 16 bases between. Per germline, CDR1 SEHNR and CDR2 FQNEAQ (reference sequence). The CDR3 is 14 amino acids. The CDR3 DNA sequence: TGTGCCAGCAAGACAGGAGGGGGGCCCAATGAGCAGTTCTTC. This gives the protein CASKTGGGPNEQFF.